The 32 T cell receptor beta chains below come from one sample, sequenced in a study of T cell repertoires in cytomegalovirus infection. TCRdb called the reads again in MiXCR, with one record for every CDR3 protein. The sample records under 600,000 distinct CDR3 sequences, about 15% being singletons. Sequencing was carried out using CD8+ T cells from PBMCs. The receptor set was obtained from a human donor in good health (CMV status not recorded). Some clones in this sample may be carry-over from other donors' samples.

The chain couples TRBV7-9 to TRBJ2-7, with D perhaps matching TRBD1 or TRBD2 (5 bases each). Germline CDR1 SEHNR, CDR2 FQNEAQ (reference sequence). This CDR3 comprises 14 residues. V was pared by 5 bases and J by 3 bases, with 14 bases between. The CDR3 region is CASSPPRGFYEQYF. The CDR3 DNA follows: TGTGCCAGCAGCCCACCGAGGGGTTTCTACGAGCAGTACTTC.

The V gene is TRBV6-5, the J gene TRBJ2-5, with a weak D call TRBD2 (5 bases). Trimming shortened V by 2 bases and J by 2 bases, and 6 bases separated the two germline ends. The CDR3 spans 13 residues. Germline values: CDR1 MNHEY, CDR2 SVGAGI. The CDR3 DNA follows: TGTGCCAGCAGTTACGGGGAGCAAGAGACCCAGTACTTC. This encodes CASSYGEQETQYF.

This clonotype was seen many times. This chain links TRBV12-3 or TRBV12-4 with TRBJ2-5; TRBD2 matches 10 bases. V dropped 4 bases and J dropped 1; count of bases not matched to a gene: 6. The CDR3 is 16 residues long. Written as DNA, the CDR3 is TGTGCCAGCAGTTCCCTAGCGGGGGCGTCCCAAGAGACCCAGTACTTC. Amino acid sequence: CASSSLAGASQETQYF.

This clonotype came up many times. V gene TRBV7-9 combines with J gene TRBJ2-7; 7 bases are shared with TRBD1. The CDR3 covers 14 residues. Germline V gene sequence: CDR1 SEHNR, CDR2 FQNEAQ (reference sequence). The trim removed 7 bases at V and 3 bases at J, leaving 9 bases unmatched. The DNA for the CDR3 is TGTGCCAGCATCGGGACAGTAAATAACTACGAGCAGTACTTC. Translated: CASIGTVNNYEQYF.

This clonotype showed up just a few times. The CDR3 loop reads CASRDPRAPSGIGQETQYF. The CDR3 bases are TGTGCCAGTCGCGATCCCCGTGCCCCTAGCGGGATAGGACAAGAGACCCAGTACTTC. The V gene is TRBV19, the J gene TRBJ2-5, with 9 bases that match TRBD2. Germline lookup yields CDR1 LNHDA and CDR2 SQIVND (reference sequence). Germline trimming cut 8 bases from V and 2 bases from J; bases unmatched to any gene: 21. This CDR3 has 19 residues.

In this sample, this clonotype turned up a few times. This chain uses TRBV5-5 with TRBJ1-2; D remains ambiguous. The CDR3 is 15 amino acids. Trimming cost V 5 bases and J 2 bases, with 16 bases left between them. Germline V gene data show CDR1 as SGHKS and CDR2 as YYEKEE (reference sequence). In nucleotides, the CDR3 is TGTGCCAGCAGTAGTACCCCCCAGGTCAACTATGGCTACACCTTC. Amino acid sequence: CASSSTPQVNYGYTF.

V and J are TRBV7-9 and TRBJ1-6; D ambiguous. The CDR3 totals 15 residues. From germline, CDR1 is SEHNR and CDR2 FQNEAQ (reference sequence). Trimming stripped 4 bases from V and 9 bases from J, with 16 bases between. The CDR3 reads CASSSVVSSTSPLHF. The CDR3 DNA reads as TGTGCCAGCAGCTCCGTAGTATCGAGTACTTCACCCCTCCACTTT.

This clonotype came up many times. The genes are TRBV27 and TRBJ2-1; 14 bases agree with TRBD2. This CDR3 spans 15 amino acids. Germline V gives CDR1 MNHEY, CDR2 SMNVEV (reference sequence). Trimming removed 5 bases from V and 9 bases from J; junction bases left unmatched: 6. This chain's CDR3 is CASSPGTSGSGEQFF. CDR3 DNA: TGTGCCAGCAGTCCCGGGACTAGCGGGAGTGGTGAGCAGTTCTTC.

This clonotype was detected ten times or more. The genes are TRBV7-2 and TRBJ2-5, with 9 bases aligning to TRBD1. The J segment lost 6 bases and the V segment lost 4 bases, leaving 6 bases of the junction unmatched. The CDR3 has 14 amino acids. Germline V CDR1 and CDR2: SGHTA, FQGNSA. The CDR3 nucleotides are TGTGCCAGCAGCTCCGGGACAGGGTTTCAGACCCAGTACTTC. Residues: CASSSGTGFQTQYF.

Only a few counts were recorded for this clonotype. V usage is TRBV5-1 and J usage is TRBJ2-7; D tentatively reads TRBD1 or TRBD2 (5 bases each). Germline-derived CDR1 and CDR2 are SGHRS and YFSETQ. The CDR3 consists of 14 residues. Trimming took 4 bases from V and 2 from J, leaving 13 bases between them. The CDR3 sequence: CASSTTGTTYEQYF. The DNA for the CDR3 is TGCGCCAGCAGCACTACCGGGACGACCTACGAGCAGTACTTC.

In its sample, this clonotype was seen many times. The J gene is TRBJ1-4, the V gene TRBV28; 11 bases are a match to TRBD1. CDR3 length equals 20 residues. Looked up from germline, CDR1 is MDHEN and CDR2 is SYDVKM. V trimming: 1 base; J trimming: 0 bases; junction bases outside the gene matches: 10. CDR3 nucleotide sequence: TGTGCCAGCAGTTTATTCACCGGGACAGGGGGTATTCCAACTAATGAAAAACTGTTTTTT. Translating it yields CASSLFTGTGGIPTNEKLFF.

The V gene is TRBV15, the J gene TRBJ1-4; TRBD1 might be the D (6 bases). The V gene's germline CDR1 is LNHNV and CDR2 YYDKDF (reference sequence). V was trimmed by 0 bases and J by 0 bases, leaving 14 bases between them. The CDR3 length is 18 residues. The CDR3 loop is CATSREPGQPATNEKLFF. For the CDR3, the DNA is TGTGCCACCAGCAGAGAACCCGGACAGCCCGCAACTAATGAAAAACTGTTTTTT.

The sample holds many counts of this clonotype. J is TRBJ1-5 and V is TRBV7-8; a possible D gene is TRBD1 (6 bases). The V gene's germline CDR1 is SGHVS and CDR2 FQNEAQ. CDR3 length: 14 amino acids. V lost 4 bases and J lost 4, with 11 bases in between. This CDR3 is CASSSDSDNQPQHF. The CDR3 DNA reads TGTGCCAGCAGCTCGGACAGCGATAATCAGCCCCAGCATTTT.

As for this clonotype: Mismatch with germline at one junction end may stem from a read error. In nucleotides, the CDR3 is TGTGCCAGCGGCTTTGGGGTCCGCTATGTCTACACCTTC. Protein: CASGFGVRYVYTF. V usage is TRBV12-3 or TRBV12-4 and J usage is TRBJ1-2; D remains unclear. The length of the CDR3 is 13 residues.

Ten or more counts support this clonotype. The gene calls are TRBV14 and TRBJ1-1, with TRBD1 identical over 7 bases. Germline-derived CDR1 and CDR2 are SGHDN and FVKESK. The junction had 4 bases not matched to a gene; V was cut back by 5 bases and J by 4 bases. This CDR3 has 13 amino acids. CDR3 in amino acids: CASSFSGGTEAFF. DNA of the CDR3: TGTGCCAGCAGCTTCTCAGGGGGCACTGAAGCTTTCTTT.

Only a few counts were recorded for this clonotype. This sequence joins TRBV29-1 and TRBJ1-2; perhaps TRBD1 as D (5 bases). CDR1 and CDR2 (germline): SQVTM, ANQGSEA. This CDR3 is 13 amino acids long. V lost 5 bases and J 2 bases, leaving 12 bases between the germline ends. The CDR3 nucleotides are TGCAGCGTTCAGGGAGTTGGAAACTATGGCTACACCTTC. Residues: CSVQGVGNYGYTF.

The rearrangement joins TRBV7-7 to TRBJ2-1; 7 positions match TRBD2. V dropped 5 bases and J dropped 7; count of bases not matched to a gene: 23. The length of the CDR3 is 19 residues. Germline V gene sequence: CDR1 SSHAT, CDR2 FNYEAQ (reference sequence). The CDR3, as DNA: TGTGCCAGCAGCCCCACTCCTACTAGCGTGGGGGGGTCTTGGAATGAGCAGTTCTTC. Its translation is CASSPTPTSVGGSWNEQFF.

At least ten counts were recorded for this clonotype. V gene TRBV7-6 combines with J gene TRBJ2-7; tentative D call: TRBD1 (5 bases). This CDR3 is built from 13 residues. CDR1 and CDR2 (germline): SGHVS, FNYEAQ. V gave up 2 bases and J gave up 3 bases, with 8 bases separating them. The CDR3 protein is CASSLRQYYEQYF. The CDR3 region has the DNA TGTGCCAGCAGCTTAAGACAGTACTACGAGCAGTACTTC.

This clonotype was observed a few times. The V gene is TRBV15, the J gene TRBJ1-5; 9 bases fit TRBD1. Germline V gives CDR1 LNHNV, CDR2 YYDKDF (reference sequence). CDR3 size: 15 residues. J was trimmed by 3 bases and V by 5 bases; bases with no gene match: 5. Written as DNA, the CDR3 is TGTGCCACCAGCGGGCGGACAGGGGTCAATCAGCCCCAGCATTTT. Protein sequence: CATSGRTGVNQPQHF. Supplemented by reference TRBV15 and TRBJ1-5, the full variable domain reads DAMVIQNPRYQVTQFGKPVTLSCSQTLNHNVMYWYQQKSSQAPKLLFHYYDKDFNNEADTPDNFQSRRPNTSFCFLDIRSPGLGDTAMYLCATSGRTGVNQPQHFGDGTRLSIL.

The chain carries TRBV20-1 and TRBJ2-7; the D is unclear. V dropped 6 bases and J dropped 3 bases, with 6 bases sitting between them. The germline CDR1 and CDR2 sequences are DFQATT and SNEGSKA (reference sequence). The CDR3 is 10 amino acids. The CDR3 DNA reads as TGCAGTGCCCTTGACTACGAGCAGTACTTC. Translation gives CSALDYEQYF.

The rearrangement links TRBV30 to TRBJ2-7, with 7 bases fitting TRBD1. Germline lookup yields CDR1 GTSNPN and CDR2 SVGIG (reference sequence). Germline trimming cut 2 bases from V and 5 bases from J; bases unmatched to any gene: 9. CDR3 length equals 14 residues. CDR3 sequence: CAWSPGQFVHEQYF. In nucleotides, the CDR3 is TGTGCCTGGAGTCCGGGACAGTTTGTCCACGAGCAGTACTTC.

CDR3 in amino acids: CASSIVPGEGTEAFF. The DNA for the CDR3 is TGTGCCAGTAGTATAGTACCGGGGGAAGGCACTGAAGCTTTCTTT. This chain uses TRBV19 with TRBJ1-1; tentatively, D is TRBD1 (5 bases). Germline CDR1 reads LNHDA; CDR2 reads SQIVND (reference sequence). There are 15 residues in the CDR3. V was pared by 1 base and J by 4 bases, with 13 bases between. The entire variable domain, with the rest obtained from reference TRBV19 and TRBJ1-1, is as follows: DGGITQSPKYLFRKEGQNVTLSCEQNLNHDAMYWYRQDPGQGLRLIYYSQIVNDFQKGDIAEGYSVSREKKESFPLTVTSAQKNPTAFYLCASSIVPGEGTEAFFGQGTRLTVV.

The sample holds a few counts of this clonotype. The chain couples TRBV2 to TRBJ2-2; D unresolved. V was shortened by 0 bases and J by 4 bases, with 6 bases between the two germline ends. Germline CDR1 reads SNHLY; CDR2 reads FYNNEI. The CDR3 is 14 amino acids. CDR3 amino acids: CASSEASGTGELFF. The CDR3 DNA sequence: TGTGCCAGCAGTGAAGCGTCGGGCACCGGGGAGCTGTTTTTT.

The chain joins TRBV2 to TRBJ2-1; D gene unclear. Trimming pared 2 bases from V and 5 bases from J, leaving 7 bases between. This CDR3 spans 13 amino acids. Germline V lookup: CDR1 SNHLY, CDR2 FYNNEI. CDR3 bases: TGTGCCAGCAGTGAAATTGGGGACAATGAGCAGTTCTTC. This sequence encodes CASSEIGDNEQFF.

This clonotype occurred many times. The chain couples TRBV11-2 to TRBJ2-3; 14 bases map to TRBD2. Germline V gene lookup returns CDR1 SGHAT and CDR2 FQNNGV. This CDR3 contains 18 residues. Germline trimming cut 5 bases from V and 4 bases from J; bases unmatched to any gene: 11. The CDR3 DNA reads as TGTGCCAGCAGCGTGGGACTAGCGGGAGCGGGTGCACCAGATACGCAGTATTTT. Protein sequence: CASSVGLAGAGAPDTQYF. Complete variable domain (other parts from reference TRBV11-2 and TRBJ2-3): EAGVAQSPRYKIIEKRQSVAFWCNPISGHATLYWYQQILGQGPKLLIQFQNNGVVDDSQLPKDRFSAERLKGVDSTLKIQPAKLEDSAVYLCASSVGLAGAGAPDTQYFGPGTRLTVL.

This clonotype was counted many times. The chain couples TRBV27 to TRBJ1-1, with TRBD1 matching over 11 bases. The CDR3 length is 16 residues. Germline-derived CDR1 and CDR2 are MNHEY and SMNVEV (reference sequence). Trimming took 5 bases from V and 6 from J; bases not matched to a gene: 11. The CDR3 reads CASSLPGTGGRAEAFF. CDR3 DNA: TGTGCCAGCAGTCTACCCGGGACAGGGGGGAGGGCTGAAGCTTTCTTT.

The J gene is TRBJ1-5, the V gene TRBV27, with 7 bases fitting TRBD1. CDR3 length equals 16 residues. From germline, CDR1 is MNHEY and CDR2 SMNVEV (reference sequence). J was trimmed by 4 bases and V by 0 bases; bases with no gene match: 6. The CDR3 region has the DNA TGTGCCAGCAGTTTATCGGGGCCAGGGGGAAATCAGCCCCAGCATTTT. Translating it yields CASSLSGPGGNQPQHF.

This clonotype was recorded at least ten times. The chain employs TRBV7-6 and TRBJ2-2; perhaps D is TRBD1 or TRBD2 (6 bases each). The germline CDR1 and CDR2 sequences are SGHVS and FNYEAQ. The CDR3 extends over 15 amino acids. With 4 bases removed from V and 3 bases from J, the gap between germline ends came to 12 bases. CDR3 bases: TGTGCCAGCAGCTCGCCACGGGGGCACACCGGGGAGCTGTTTTTT. Amino acid sequence: CASSSPRGHTGELFF.

The sample holds many counts of this clonotype. The V call is TRBV11-1, the J call TRBJ2-1, with 8 bases aligning to TRBD1. Germline CDR1 is SGHAT and CDR2 is FQDESV (reference sequence). The junction had 4 bases not matched to a gene; V was cut back by 1 base and J by 5 bases. CDR3 size: 15 residues. CDR3 region: CASSLGRGRNNEQFF. The DNA of the CDR3 is TGTGCCAGCAGCTTAGGCAGGGGGCGGAACAATGAGCAGTTCTTC.

This clonotype has ten or more counts. The gene calls are TRBV6-1 and TRBJ1-3; 7 bases fit TRBD1. Germline assignment: CDR1 MNHNS and CDR2 SASEGT. The trim removed 5 bases at V and 0 bases at J, leaving 7 bases unmatched. The CDR3 contains 16 residues. CDR3 amino acids: CASSNPGQSSGNTIYF. CDR3 DNA: TGTGCCAGCAGTAATCCGGGACAGAGCTCTGGAAACACCATATATTTT.

The sample holds a few counts of this clonotype. This chain links TRBV4-2 with TRBJ2-3; D remains unclear. V gave up 0 bases and J gave up 4 bases, with 11 bases separating them. CDR3 length: 15 amino acids. CDR1 LGHNA and CDR2 YNFKEQ come from the germline V gene. The CDR3 bases are TGTGCCAGCAGCCAAGATGTCGCTCTGTCAGATACGCAGTATTTT. Its protein product is CASSQDVALSDTQYF.

The chain is built from TRBV20-1 and TRBJ2-7; D is perhaps TRBD2 (6 bases). The germline V gene has CDR1 DFQATT and CDR2 SNEGSKA (reference sequence). V lost 2 bases and J 3 bases, leaving 11 bases between the germline ends. This CDR3 is 13 amino acids long. The CDR3 DNA is TGCAGTGCTAGAACGCGGGGATTCTACGAGCAGTACTTC. Encoded protein: CSARTRGFYEQYF.